The source of this T cell receptor (beta chain) is a study of blood T cell repertoires in COVID-19. About the research overall: Sources were T cells, B-cell-depleted T cells, or PBMCs; the material itself was cDNA or gDNA.

The method was immunoSEQ multiplex PCR; TCRdb's version includes in-frame clones alone and lacks a portion of them. The sample lists 230,000 or so clones, 86% occurring once. V was cut by 8 bases and J by 0 bases, with 13 bases left in between. The germline gives CDR1 SNHLY, CDR2 FYNNEI. This CDR3 spans 14 amino acids. Membership in each cohort depended on participant-reported clinical history. The specimen was PBMCs or T cells enriched from blood (not recorded which). The rearrangement links TRBV2 to TRBJ1-1; D possibly corresponds to TRBD1 (6 bases). This receptor was identified in a woman aged 40 to 50 with acute COVID-19. CDR3 protein: CASLLRDMNTEAFF. DNA of the CDR3: TGTGCCAGCTTACTAAGGGACATGAACACTGAAGCTTTCTTT.